These 7 T cell receptor beta chains were all obtained from the same sample, sequenced in a study of blood T cell repertoires in COVID-19. Only in-frame clones appear in the TCRdb table, and some are missing; sequencing was by immunoSEQ multiplex PCR. The sample shows 7,000 or so clones, roughly 87% of them seen only once. Material: peripheral blood. Receptors originate from a man between 65 and 85 years old with active COVID-19.

The J gene is TRBJ2-1, the V gene TRBV2; no clear D gene. V lost 3 bases, J lost 3 bases, and 9 bases lay in between. Looked up from germline, CDR1 is SNHLY and CDR2 is FYNNEI. This CDR3 has 14 amino acids. For the CDR3, the DNA is TGTGCCAGCAGTGATAGTAACAGCTACAATGAGCAGTTCTTC. Translating gives CASSDSNSYNEQFF.

The gene calls are TRBV30 and TRBJ2-3, with a tentative D call TRBD2 (6 bases). The CDR3 has 17 residues. The germline V and J ends were trimmed by 4 bases and 2 bases, with 22 bases remaining between them. Germline V gene sequence: CDR1 GTSNPN, CDR2 SVGIG (reference sequence). The CDR3 DNA sequence: TGTGCCTGGATGCAACAGTACCGACCGGGGGACACAGATACGCAGTATTTT. Translated, it gives CAWMQQYRPGDTDTQYF.

V is TRBV3-1 (or the pseudogene TRBV3-2) and J is TRBJ1-2; D is unclear. CDR1 and CDR2 (germline): LGHDT, YNNKEL (reference sequence). The CDR3 sequence is 15 residues long. Trimming pared 0 bases from V and 4 bases from J, leaving 12 bases between. CDR3 in amino acids: CASSQELRSFYGYTF. The DNA for the CDR3 is TGTGCCAGCAGCCAAGAACTCCGGTCATTCTATGGCTACACCTTC.

The chain employs TRBV6-5 and TRBJ2-1; 8 nucleotides agree with TRBD2. Germline loops: CDR1 MNHEY, CDR2 SVGAGI. J gave up 8 bases and V 2 bases, and 8 bases lay outside the gene matches. CDR3 length: 15 amino acids. CDR3 nucleotides: TGTGCCAGCAGTTACGGGACTAGTGATATCGATGAGCAGTTCTTC. Translation gives CASSYGTSDIDEQFF.

V gene TRBV4-2 combines with J gene TRBJ2-3, with TRBD2 as a possible D gene (5 bases). Germline lookup yields CDR1 LGHNA and CDR2 YNFKEQ. The ends were cut back, 2 bases at V and 4 bases at J, with 7 bases in the middle. CDR3 length: 13 amino acids. CDR3 region: CASSQTSSDTQYF. The CDR3 bases are TGTGCCAGCAGCCAAACTAGTTCAGATACGCAGTATTTT.

This clone has just one count. The chain joins TRBV5-8 to TRBJ2-7, with a tentative D call TRBD1 (6 bases). The CDR3 length is 17 residues. The V end was cut by 1 base, the J end by 1 base, with 18 bases between. Germline assignment: CDR1 SGHTS and CDR2 YDEGEE. The CDR3, as DNA: TGTGCCAGCAGCTTGCGGACCTACAGGGACCCTTCCTACGAGCAGTACTTC. As protein: CASSLRTYRDPSYEQYF. The entire variable domain, with the rest obtained from reference TRBV5-8 and TRBJ2-7, is as follows: EAGVTQSPTHLIKTRGQQATLRCSPISGHTSVYWYQQALGLGLQFLLWYDEGEERNRGNFPPRFSGRQFPNYSSELNVNALELEDSALYLCASSLRTYRDPSYEQYFGPGTRLTVT.

J is TRBJ2-1 and V is TRBV5-1; the D gene is possibly TRBD1 (5 bases). This CDR3 contains 15 residues. Germline V gene lookup returns CDR1 SGHRS and CDR2 YFSETQ. Between the trimmed V and J ends, which lost 4 bases and 0 bases, there was a span of 11 bases. For the CDR3, the DNA is TGCGCCAGCAGCCCTGACAGCCCCTCCTACAATGAGCAGTTCTTC. Protein product: CASSPDSPSYNEQFF.